Following are 18 T cell receptor beta chains from one sample sequenced in a study of blood T cell repertoires in COVID-19. This table comes from immunoSEQ multiplex PCR, and its TCRdb copy is limited to in-frame clones, with some not included. The data contain about 120,000 clones, over 70% of them singletons. Sequenced: peripheral blood. The receptor source for this set is a man between 65 and 85 years old with acute or convalescent COVID-19.

V gene TRBV19 combines with J gene TRBJ1-2; the D gene is possibly TRBD1 (6 bases). The CDR3 runs to 15 residues. Germline V CDR1 and CDR2: LNHDA, SQIVND (reference sequence). V was trimmed by 4 bases and J by 4 bases, leaving 16 bases between them. This chain's CDR3 is CASSTKQGTSYGYTF. CDR3 coding DNA: TGTGCCAGTAGTACCAAACAGGGTACCAGCTATGGCTACACCTTC.

The chain employs TRBV9 and TRBJ1-1; no reliable D call. Deletions cut 0 bases from V and 1 base from J, with 7 bases between. This CDR3 contains 14 residues. The V gene's germline CDR1 is SGDLS and CDR2 YYNGEE. CDR3 coding DNA: TGTGCCAGCAGCGTAGCTGGGAGGAACACTGAAGCTTTCTTT. Its translation is CASSVAGRNTEAFF.

This chain links TRBV3-1 (or the pseudogene TRBV3-2) with TRBJ2-7; TRBD1 agrees at 8 bases. CDR1 LGHDT and CDR2 YNNKEL come from the germline V gene (reference sequence). This CDR3 is built from 13 residues. The ends lost 4 bases at V and 7 bases at J; junction bases unmatched: 6. This chain's CDR3 is CASSRFRTGEQYF. The CDR3 DNA is TGTGCCAGCAGCCGCTTTAGGACAGGGGAGCAGTACTTC.

This chain connects TRBV2 to TRBJ1-2; TRBD1 matches 7 bases. V shed 1 base and J 8 bases; nucleotides not matched to a gene: 7. This CDR3 contains 14 residues. Germline V gene sequence: CDR1 SNHLY, CDR2 FYNNEI. CDR3 DNA: TGTGCCAGCAGTGAAGGGTCAGGGGGTTGGGGCTACACCTTC. This translates into CASSEGSGGWGYTF.

The chain carries TRBV5-1 and TRBJ2-1, with D possibly TRBD2 on 7 matching bases. V was shortened by 4 bases and J by 7 bases, with 18 bases between the two germline ends. Germline CDR1 is SGHRS and CDR2 is YFSETQ. The CDR3 covers 15 residues. The CDR3 region has the DNA TGCGCCAGCAGCATAAGGGGGAGGGGGTCTAATGAGCAGTTCTTC. Protein sequence: CASSIRGRGSNEQFF.

This chain joins TRBV4-1 and TRBJ1-1, with 7 bases aligning to TRBD1. J lost 12 bases, V lost 3 bases, and 7 bases had no gene match. The CDR3 spans 12 residues. The germline gives CDR1 MGHRA, CDR2 YSYEKL. The CDR3 loop reads CASSQRGQKPFF. Here the CDR3 DNA reads TGCGCCAGCAGCCAGCGGGGACAGAAACCTTTCTTT.

The chain employs TRBV5-8 and TRBJ2-1, with 8 bases fitting TRBD1. The CDR3 is 16 amino acids. V was pared by 2 bases and J by 4 bases, with 8 bases of the junction left unmatched. The germline V gene encodes CDR1 SGHTS and CDR2 YDEGEE. CDR3 sequence reads: CASSLGQGSFYNEQFF. CDR3 bases: TGTGCCAGCAGCTTAGGACAGGGCAGTTTTTACAATGAGCAGTTCTTC.

This sequence joins TRBV5-1 and TRBJ2-2, with TRBD1 matching over 10 bases. Per germline, CDR1 SGHRS and CDR2 YFSETQ. Germline trimming cut 5 bases from V and 7 bases from J; bases unmatched to any gene: 11. The CDR3 is 16 residues long. CDR3 sequence reads: CASRGDRGARLGELFF. CDR3 DNA: TGCGCCAGCAGGGGGGACAGGGGCGCGCGCCTCGGGGAGCTGTTTTTT.

This chain connects TRBV4-1 to TRBJ1-1, with D unresolved. The V and J ends lost 0 bases and 12 bases respectively, with 11 bases between them. This CDR3 has 12 residues. Germline-derived CDR1 and CDR2 are MGHRA and YSYEKL. The chain's CDR3 is CASSQDSVSTFF. The CDR3 DNA reads as TGCGCCAGCAGCCAAGACTCCGTTAGTACTTTCTTT.

This clone was detected only once. CDR3 region: CASGLAPPGGYTF. In DNA, the CDR3 is TGTGCTAGTGGTTTGGCGCCCCCGGGGGGCTACACCTTC. This chain links TRBV12-5 with TRBJ1-2; D ambiguous. In germline, CDR1 is LGHNT, CDR2 FRNRAP. There are 13 residues in the CDR3. Between the trimmed V and J ends, which lost 1 base and 8 bases, there was a span of 11 bases.

The J gene is TRBJ2-2, the V gene TRBV19, with TRBD2 matching over 10 bases. With V trimmed by 4 bases and J by 6 bases, 8 bases remained unmatched. CDR3 size: 16 residues. CDR1 LNHDA and CDR2 SQIVND come from the germline V gene (reference sequence). The CDR3 nucleotides are TGTGCCAGTAGTACAAGCGGGGGGGCTGGGGCCGGGGAGCTGTTTTTT. This codes for CASSTSGGAGAGELFF.

This clone has just one count. J is TRBJ1-1 and V is TRBV10-1; D is uncertain. Between the trimmed V and J ends, which lost 0 bases and 0 bases, there was a span of 11 bases. The germline gives CDR1 WNHNN, CDR2 SYGVQD (reference sequence). This CDR3 has 16 amino acids. CDR3 sequence reads: CASSESYPNMNTEAFF. The DNA of the CDR3 is TGCGCCAGCAGTGAGTCGTATCCGAACATGAACACTGAAGCTTTCTTT.

V and J are TRBV27 and TRBJ2-7; D ambiguous. The V gene's germline CDR1 is MNHEY and CDR2 SMNVEV (reference sequence). Trimming shortened V by 0 bases and J by 5 bases, and 14 bases separated the two germline ends. The CDR3 runs 15 residues. CDR3 in DNA: TGTGCCAGCAGTTTATCGAGAGGAAACCTCAACGAGCAGTACTTC. This gives the protein CASSLSRGNLNEQYF.

The chain combines TRBV19 with TRBJ1-3; D may be TRBD1 (6 bases). V lost 1 base to trimming and J lost 4 bases, with 11 bases between them. The CDR3 runs to 15 residues. Germline assignment: CDR1 LNHDA and CDR2 SQIVND (reference sequence). The CDR3 DNA sequence: TGTGCCAGTAGTATAGCAGCACAGGGCGGAAACACCATATATTTT. The encoded protein is CASSIAAQGGNTIYF.

This clone was detected only a few times. The V call is TRBV11-3, the J call TRBJ2-3; unclear D gene. The CDR3 totals 13 residues. Germline CDR1 SGHNT, CDR2 YENEEA. Trimming removed 0 bases at V and 5 bases at J, with 6 bases between. The CDR3: CASSLEWQDTQYF. CDR3 nucleotides: TGTGCCAGCAGCTTAGAATGGCAAGATACGCAGTATTTT.

This chain uses TRBV4-3 with TRBJ2-7; 7 nucleotides line up with TRBD1. The germline gives CDR1 LGHNA, CDR2 YSLEER. CDR3 length: 16 amino acids. Losses at the gene ends were 4 bases for V and 0 bases for J; bases not matched to a gene: 9. The CDR3 loop is CASSLSITGASYEQYF. The CDR3 bases are TGCGCCAGCAGCCTCAGTATCACAGGGGCCTCCTACGAGCAGTACTTC.

The V call is TRBV6-5, the J call TRBJ2-2; D call uncertain. Germline V CDR1 and CDR2: MNHEY, SVGAGI. This CDR3 has 13 residues. The germline V and J ends were trimmed by 2 bases and 1 base, with 2 bases remaining between them. The CDR3 region is CASSYLNTGELFF. The CDR3, as DNA: TGTGCCAGCAGTTACCTGAACACCGGGGAGCTGTTTTTT.

This chain connects TRBV27 to TRBJ2-3; D might be TRBD2 (6 bases). This CDR3 is 16 amino acids long. V was pared by 7 bases and J by 4 bases, with 21 bases between. CDR1 is MNHEY and CDR2 is SMNVEV in the germline V gene (reference sequence). The CDR3 region is CASTSSRGVSPDTQYF. CDR3 sequence (DNA): TGTGCCAGCACATCCTCGCGGGGTGTTTCCCCAGATACGCAGTATTTT.